This T cell receptor beta chain appears in the sequencing data of a study of shared clonotypes between healthy human individuals. Turning to the study itself: Per-donor plates numbered three CD4 naive, three CD4 memory, two CD8 naive and one CD8 memory.

At deep level, the assay was performed. Sorted-subset replicate PCR reactions were performed with approximately 0.2 ug DNA, corresponding to roughly 30,000 T cell genomes. Authors' analysis steps: ImmunoSEQ supplied junction-only sequences lacking quality scores, so filtering was different. This table comes from immunoSEQ multiplex PCR, and its TCRdb copy is limited to in-frame clones, with some not included. The V and J calls and clone size were taken over from that table, and D and trimming were inferred from the DNA. In the table there are around 350,000 clones, more than 60% of which are singletons. This CDR3 contains 17 residues. CDR1 and CDR2 from the germline V gene are LNHDA and SQIVND (reference sequence). The V gene end was trimmed by 1 base and the J gene end by 0 bases; junction bases not matched to a gene: 6.

This TCR came from a man aged 25 to 40 in good health. The sequenced sample consisted of memory CD4+ T cells sorted from blood. The sample's subset: CD45RA-negative fraction. J is TRBJ2-7 and V is TRBV19, with 10 bases matching TRBD2. DNA for the CDR3: TGTGCCAGTAGTATAGTGTTGGGGACTAGCGACTCCTACGAGCAGTACTTC. Translating it yields CASSIVLGTSDSYEQYF.